The rows below give T cell receptor beta chains drawn from one sample of a study of control samples from healthy donors and cancer patients. Method: immunoSEQ multiplex PCR; TCRdb's copy keeps in-frame clones and lacks some. The sample carries roughly 130,000 clones, about 95% recorded once. The sample comprised blood. The receptors derive from a man aged 25 to 40 in good health. Each CDR3 is given with its conserved first and last residue. D genes are given only for firm matches. Clone size is stated in some rows and not others, as once, few, many or a class when expanded.

size,D,V,J,DNA,CDR3
NA,NA,TRBV21-1,TRBJ2-7,TGTGCCAGCAGCCCGCAGGGGGCGCCGATACCATCAATGGTTTTTACCTACGAGCAGTACTTC,CASSPQGAPIPSMVFTYEQYF
few,NA,TRBV4-1,TRBJ2-7,TGCGCCAGCAGCCAAGATGACTACGAGCAGTACTTC,CASSQDDYEQYF
once,NA,TRBV16,TRBJ1-3,TGTGCCAGCAGCCAATCAGAGGGTTCCTACGCTGGAAACACCATATATTTT,CASSQSEGSYAGNTIYF
NA,NA,TRBV11-2,TRBJ2-5,TGTGCCAGCATCTCCCGGTCGGTCAACCAAGAGACCCAGTACTTC,CASISRSVNQETQYF
NA,NA,TRBV2,TRBJ1-6,TGTGCCAGCAGTGGCCACAGCTCCTATAATTCACCCCTCCACTTT,CASSGHSSYNSPLHF
once,NA,TRBV11-2,TRBJ1-6,TGTGCCAGCAGCGCCCGACGGGGTGGGAATTCACCCCTCCACTTT,CASSARRGGNSPLHF
NA,NA,TRBV2,TRBJ1-4,TGTGCCAGCAGACCCCTAGGGGGGGCGCTAAGTGAAAAACTGTTTTTT,CASRPLGGALSEKLFF
NA,TRBD1,TRBV18,TRBJ2-2,TGTGCCAGCTCACCCCGCCAGGGGGACACCGGGGAGCTGTTTTTT,CASSPRQGDTGELFF
NA,NA,TRBV7-8,TRBJ2-2,TGTGCCAGCAGACAGGGCGGTATCGGGGAGCTGTTTTTT,CASRQGGIGELFF
NA,NA,TRBV28,TRBJ1-5,TGTGCCAGCAGTTTTCGTGGGTATCGCGGAACAGGGTTTAGCAATCAGCCCCAGCATTTT,CASSFRGYRGTGFSNQPQHF
once,NA,TRBV9,TRBJ1-2,TGTGCCAGCAGCGTAGGCCGGAGCGGAGACTATGGCTACACCTTC,CASSVGRSGDYGYTF
NA,NA,TRBV6-6,TRBJ1-5,TGTGCCAGCAGTTCCTATAGCAATCAGCCCCAGCATTTT,CASSSYSNQPQHF
few,NA,TRBV6-7,TRBJ2-2,TGTGCCAGCAGTTACTCGCGGCAGGCCACCGGGGAGCTGTTTTTT,CASSYSRQATGELFF
few,NA,TRBV30,TRBJ1-1,TGTGCCTGGAGTGTACTAGGAGGGGAATCTGAAGCTTTCTTT,CAWSVLGGESEAFF
NA,TRBD1,TRBV4-3,TRBJ1-5,TGCGCCAGCAGCCAAGATGTACGGCAGGGGGCGATGGGCAATCAGCCCCAGCATTTT,CASSQDVRQGAMGNQPQHF
NA,NA,TRBV6-5,TRBJ2-7,TGTGCCAGCACCCTGAGCTCCTACGAGCAGTACTTC,CASTLSSYEQYF
NA,NA,TRBV30,TRBJ2-7,TGTGCCTGGAGTGTGGTCTCTCCCGACGAGCAGTACTTC,CAWSVVSPDEQYF
NA,NA,TRBV11-2,TRBJ2-1,TGTGCCAGCAGCTTAGGTCGGGTCGGGAACAATGAGCAGTTCTTC,CASSLGRVGNNEQFF
NA,TRBD2,TRBV6-1,TRBJ2-7,TGTGCCAGCAGTGGCTTTAGCGGGGGGGCCCCTTACGAGCAGTACTTC,CASSGFSGGAPYEQYF
NA,NA,TRBV4-3,TRBJ1-1,TGCGCCAGCAGCCAAGTCAGGGAAATAAACACTGAAGCTTTCTTT,CASSQVREINTEAFF
NA,TRBD1,TRBV19,TRBJ2-7,TGTGCCAGTAGTACCGCCGGGACAGGGTTCTACGAGCAGTACTTC,CASSTAGTGFYEQYF
NA,TRBD1,TRBV10-3,TRBJ1-1,TGTGCCACCGAGACAGGGATGAACACTGAAGCTTTCTTT,CATETGMNTEAFF
NA,NA,TRBV13,TRBJ2-7,TGTGCCAGCAGCGACTCCGGGACGGCGTACTACGAGCAGTACTTC,CASSDSGTAYYEQYF
NA,TRBD1,TRBV11-2,TRBJ1-6,TGTGCCAGCAGCTTACTAGGGGGCCAGTCACCCCTCCACTTT,CASSLLGGQSPLHF
NA,TRBD1,TRBV27,TRBJ2-1,TGTGCCAGCGCATTACAGGGGTACAATGAGCAGTTCTTC,CASALQGYNEQFF
NA,NA,TRBV5-4,TRBJ1-3,TGTGCCAGCAGCGGCTTTAATTCAGAGTCCGCCATATATTTT,CASSGFNSESAIYF
NA,NA,TRBV28,TRBJ1-4,TGTGCCAGCAGTTTTCAGGGCGGGGGAGATGAAAAACTGTTTTTT,CASSFQGGGDEKLFF
NA,TRBD2,TRBV7-8,TRBJ2-2,TGTGCCAGCAGCCTCCTGAGCGGGGTTGCCGGGGAGCTGTTTTTT,CASSLLSGVAGELFF
NA,NA,TRBV10-1,TRBJ2-7,TGCGCCAGCAGTGAGTCAACAGGGCCCTACTACGAGCAGTACTTC,CASSESTGPYYEQYF